Sequencing of this T cell receptor (beta chain) was carried out in a study of shared T cell receptors in the human thymus. TCRdb keeps only in-frame clones here, not all; method: immunoSEQ multiplex PCR. The table has 630,000 or so clones, 70% to 90% seen once; the top ten hold 0.009% to 0.0095%. There are 18 residues in the CDR3. The same sample was also used in a study of human thymus T cells. Per that paper: The study used thymus tissue resected during corrective heart surgery. Thymic repertoires from unrelated individuals overlapped highly, related research reported.

Sequenced sample: thymocytes. The source of this sequence is a boy under two years old with a congenital heart defect. The chain is built from TRBV1 and TRBJ1-4; the D call of TRBD1 is as the table states it, not checked on the DNA. TRBV1 is shown as a pseudogene. The DNA for the CDR3 is TGCACCAGCAGCCACCTTACCCCCCAGGGCCCCCATAATGAAAAACTGTTTTTT. Translation: CTSSHLTPQGPHNEKLFF.